A selection of T cell receptor beta chains follows, all from one sample in a study of CD8 T cells in Susac syndrome. TCRdb re-called the immunoSEQ multiplex PCR reads through MiXCR, storing one row per CDR3 protein. The repertoire holds roughly 200,000 distinct CDR3 sequences, with around 95% as singletons. The sample was CD4+ T cells from PBMCs. These receptors originate from a human donor with multiple sclerosis. Each CDR3 is given with its conserved first and last residue. D genes are given only for firm matches. The listing skips clone size in some rows; elsewhere it reads once, few, many or a size class.

>-|TRBV20-1|TRBJ2-3|-
CSAAVGTQYF
TGCAGTGCCGCAGTGGGTACGCAGTATTTT
>-|TRBV7-9|TRBJ1-1|-
CASSLAGGVIMNTEAFF
TGTGCCAGCAGCTTAGCGGGAGGAGTGATAATGAACACTGAAGCTTTCTTT
>-|TRBV2|TRBJ2-5|-
CASNGAGETQYF
TGTGCCAGCAATGGGGCAGGGGAGACCCAGTACTTC
>-|TRBV5-4|TRBJ1-6|-
CASSLDGQLSSPLHF
TGTGCCAGCAGCCTTGACGGACAGCTAAGTTCACCCCTCCACTTT
>-|TRBV6-5|TRBJ2-5|-
CASSYGSQETQYF
TGTGCCAGCAGTTACGGTTCTCAAGAGACCCAGTACTTC
>-|TRBV29-1|TRBJ2-2|-
CSVTIDTGELFF
TGCAGCGTGACAATAGACACCGGGGAGCTGTTTTTT
>-|TRBV29-1|TRBJ1-2|-
CSVVKLPYGYTF
TGCAGCGTTGTGAAGCTTCCCTATGGCTACACCTTC
>-|TRBV12-3/TRBV12-4|TRBJ1-5|-
CASSTRDDSNQPQHF
TGTGCCAGCAGTACCCGGGACGACAGCAATCAGCCCCAGCATTTT
>-|TRBV7-9|TRBJ1-6|TRBD1
CASSQGAESSPLHF
TGTGCCAGCAGCCAGGGGGCCGAAAGTTCACCCCTCCACTTT
>-|TRBV6-1|TRBJ1-1|-
CASMHAGTDFVLF
TGTGCCAGCATGCACGCCGGGACCGATTTTGTTCTCTTT
>-|TRBV4-2|TRBJ2-1|-
CASSQVQSAENEQFF
TGTGCCAGCAGCCAAGTCCAAAGTGCAGAGAATGAGCAGTTCTTC
>-|TRBV28|TRBJ2-7|TRBD2
CASRAIAGALSYEQYF
TGTGCCAGCAGGGCGATAGCGGGGGCCCTCTCCTACGAGCAGTACTTC
>-|TRBV20-1|TRBJ2-7|TRBD2
CSAGPGGTSYEQYF
TGCAGTGCGGGACCGGGGGGGACGTCCTACGAGCAGTACTTC
>once|TRBV5-1|TRBJ2-7|TRBD1
CASSLWSGQGITYEQYF
TGCGCCAGCAGCTTGTGGTCGGGACAGGGGATAACCTACGAGCAGTACTTC
>-|TRBV20-1|TRBJ1-5|-
CSASPGDGQPQHF
TGCAGTGCTAGTCCTGGGGATGGTCAGCCCCAGCATTTT
>once|TRBV12-3/TRBV12-4|TRBJ2-5|-
CASSSRRETQYF
TGTGCCAGCAGTTCTCGGAGGGAGACCCAGTACTTC
>-|TRBV2|TRBJ2-2|TRBD2
CASSPTGGPGTGELFF
TGTGCCAGCAGTCCGACGGGGGGGCCGGGCACCGGGGAGCTGTTTTTT
>once|TRBV25-1|TRBJ2-5|-
CAAEGVRQETQYF
TGTGCCGCAGAGGGGGTTAGGCAAGAGACCCAGTACTTC
>-|TRBV30|TRBJ1-5|-
CAWSYHRSNQPQHF
TGTGCCTGGAGTTATCACAGGAGCAATCAGCCCCAGCATTTT
>-|TRBV7-2|TRBJ1-5|-
CASSPHTRHGNQPQHF
TGTGCCAGCAGCCCACATACTCGGCACGGCAATCAGCCCCAGCATTTT
>-|TRBV6-1|TRBJ2-7|-
CASRLGETVSYEQYF
TGTGCCAGCAGGTTGGGTGAGACGGTCTCCTACGAGCAGTACTTC
>-|TRBV9|TRBJ2-7|TRBD2
CASSVRAGFIEQYF
TGTGCCAGCAGCGTAAGAGCGGGATTCATAGAGCAGTACTTC
>once|TRBV5-1|TRBJ2-1|TRBD2
CASRLAGGDHNEQFF
TGCGCCAGCAGGTTGGCGGGGGGAGACCACAATGAGCAGTTCTTC
>-|TRBV7-9|TRBJ2-7|-
CASSQQGQGYEQYF
TGTGCCAGCAGCCAACAGGGACAAGGCTACGAGCAGTACTTC
>-|TRBV2|TRBJ2-5|-
CASSTFGSGGETQYF
TGTGCCAGCAGCACCTTTGGGAGCGGAGGAGAGACCCAGTACTTC
>-|TRBV6-6|TRBJ2-3|-
CASSYGGPATDTQYF
TGTGCCAGCAGTTACGGGGGGCCGGCCACAGATACGCAGTATTTT
>once|TRBV11-3|TRBJ2-7|-
CASSLGQNTVASSYEQYF
TGTGCCAGCAGCTTAGGACAAAACACGGTGGCTAGCTCCTACGAGCAGTACTTC
>-|TRBV20-1|TRBJ2-1|-
CSARDLGSGSYNEQFF
TGCAGTGCTAGAGATCTAGGTTCCGGGTCCTACAATGAGCAGTTCTTC
>-|TRBV13|TRBJ2-3|-
CASSLWGNTDTQYF
TGTGCCAGCAGCCTATGGGGGAACACAGATACGCAGTATTTT
>-|TRBV5-1|TRBJ1-4|-
CASSPGPLRSEKLFF
TGCGCCAGCAGCCCGGGCCCATTGCGGAGTGAAAAACTGTTTTTT
>-|TRBV20-1|TRBJ2-3|-
CSATSGYTDTQYF
TGCAGTGCTACTTCAGGTTACACAGATACGCAGTATTTT
>-|TRBV20-1|TRBJ2-1|-
CSAPAGPTYNEQFF
TGCAGTGCTCCGGCGGGGCCAACTTACAATGAGCAGTTCTTC
>once|TRBV7-2|TRBJ2-7|-
CASSPHERGVGYEQYF
TGTGCCAGCAGCCCTCATGAGCGCGGGGTGGGCTACGAGCAGTACTTC
>-|TRBV20-1|TRBJ1-2|TRBD1
CSASRGRGGYTF
TGCAGTGCTAGCAGGGGGCGGGGTGGCTACACCTTC
>-|TRBV18|TRBJ2-3|-
CASSPGWGPSTDTQYF
TGTGCCAGCTCACCTGGATGGGGACCTAGCACAGATACGCAGTATTTT
>-|TRBV7-2|TRBJ1-5|TRBD1
CASTRTGLSNQPQHF
TGTGCCAGCACCCGGACAGGTCTTAGCAATCAGCCCCAGCATTTT